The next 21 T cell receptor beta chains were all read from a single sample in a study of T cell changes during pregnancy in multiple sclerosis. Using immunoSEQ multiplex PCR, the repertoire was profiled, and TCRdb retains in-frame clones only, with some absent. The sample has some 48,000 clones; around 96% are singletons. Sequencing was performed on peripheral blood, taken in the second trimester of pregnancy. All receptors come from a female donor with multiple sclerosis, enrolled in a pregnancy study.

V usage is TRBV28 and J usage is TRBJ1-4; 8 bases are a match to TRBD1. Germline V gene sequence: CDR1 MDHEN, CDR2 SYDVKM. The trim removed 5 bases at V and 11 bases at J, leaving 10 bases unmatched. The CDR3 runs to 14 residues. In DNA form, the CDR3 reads TGTGCCAGCAGTCTCGACAGGGGACGAGGGAAACTGTTTTTT. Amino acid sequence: CASSLDRGRGKLFF.

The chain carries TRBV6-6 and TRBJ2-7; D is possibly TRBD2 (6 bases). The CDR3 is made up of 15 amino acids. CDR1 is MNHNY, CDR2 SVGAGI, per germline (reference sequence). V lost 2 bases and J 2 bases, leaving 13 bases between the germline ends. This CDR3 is CASSYRLGSTYEQYF. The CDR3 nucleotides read TGTGCCAGCAGTTACCGACTAGGCAGCACCTACGAGCAGTACTTC.

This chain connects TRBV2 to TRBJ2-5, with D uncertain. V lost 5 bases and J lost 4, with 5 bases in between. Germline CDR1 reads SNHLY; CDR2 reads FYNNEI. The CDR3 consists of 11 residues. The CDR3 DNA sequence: TGTGCCAGCAGTCGAGGAGAGACCCAGTACTTC. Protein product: CASSRGETQYF.

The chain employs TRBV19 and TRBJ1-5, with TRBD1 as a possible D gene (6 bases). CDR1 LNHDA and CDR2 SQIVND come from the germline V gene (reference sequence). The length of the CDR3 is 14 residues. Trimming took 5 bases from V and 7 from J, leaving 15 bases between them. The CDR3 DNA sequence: TGTGCCAGTAGTGAACAGGGATTAGGGCAGCCCCAGCATTTT. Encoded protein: CASSEQGLGQPQHF.

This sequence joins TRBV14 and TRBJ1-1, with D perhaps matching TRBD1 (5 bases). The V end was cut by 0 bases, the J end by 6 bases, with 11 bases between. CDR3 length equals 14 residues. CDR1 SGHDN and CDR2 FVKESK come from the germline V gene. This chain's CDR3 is CASSQDMDNSEAFF. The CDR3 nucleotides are TGTGCCAGCAGCCAAGACATGGACAACTCTGAAGCTTTCTTT.

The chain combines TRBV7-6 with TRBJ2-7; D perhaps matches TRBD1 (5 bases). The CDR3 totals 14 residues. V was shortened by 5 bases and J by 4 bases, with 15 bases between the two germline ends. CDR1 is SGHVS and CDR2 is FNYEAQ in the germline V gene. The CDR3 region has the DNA TGTGCCAGCAGCCCCGATCCCAGGGATTACGAGCAGTACTTC. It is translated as CASSPDPRDYEQYF. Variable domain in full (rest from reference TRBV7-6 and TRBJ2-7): GAGVSQSPRYKVTKRGQDVALRCDPISGHVSLYWYRQALGQGPEFLTYFNYEAQQDKSGLPNDRFSAERPEGSISTLTIQRTEQRDSAMYRCASSPDPRDYEQYFGPGTRLTVT.

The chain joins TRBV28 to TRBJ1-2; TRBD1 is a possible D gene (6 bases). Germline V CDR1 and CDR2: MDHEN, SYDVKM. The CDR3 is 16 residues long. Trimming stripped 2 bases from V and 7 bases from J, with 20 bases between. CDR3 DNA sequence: TGTGCCAGCAGTTTACCCGTGCTGGGGGGGGCCGCTGGCTACACCTTC. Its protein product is CASSLPVLGGAAGYTF.

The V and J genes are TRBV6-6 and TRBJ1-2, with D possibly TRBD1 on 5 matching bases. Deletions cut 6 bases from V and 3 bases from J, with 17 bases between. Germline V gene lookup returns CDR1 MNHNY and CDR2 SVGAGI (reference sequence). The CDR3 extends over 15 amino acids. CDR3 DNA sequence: TGTGCCAGCAGACTCCCAGGGCAACTGGACTATGGCTACACCTTC. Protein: CASRLPGQLDYGYTF.

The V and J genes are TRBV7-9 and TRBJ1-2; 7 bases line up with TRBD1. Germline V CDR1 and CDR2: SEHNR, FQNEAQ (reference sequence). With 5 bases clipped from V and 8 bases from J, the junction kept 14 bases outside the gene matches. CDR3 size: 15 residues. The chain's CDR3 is CASSPGQTHPGGYTF. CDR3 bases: TGTGCCAGCAGCCCGGGACAGACCCATCCTGGGGGCTACACCTTC. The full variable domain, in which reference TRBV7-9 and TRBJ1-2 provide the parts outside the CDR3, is DTGVSQNPRHKITKRGQNVTFRCDPISEHNRLYWYRQTLGQGPEFLTYFQNEAQLEKSRLLSDRFSAERPKGSFSTLEIQRTEQGDSAMYLCASSPGQTHPGGYTFGSGTRLTVV.

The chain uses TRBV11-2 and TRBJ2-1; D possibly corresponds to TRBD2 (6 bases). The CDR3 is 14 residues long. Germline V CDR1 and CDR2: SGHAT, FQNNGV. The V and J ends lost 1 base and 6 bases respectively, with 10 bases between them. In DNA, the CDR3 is TGTGCCAGCAGCTTAGGGAGGGGACCCAATGAGCAGTTCTTC. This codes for CASSLGRGPNEQFF.

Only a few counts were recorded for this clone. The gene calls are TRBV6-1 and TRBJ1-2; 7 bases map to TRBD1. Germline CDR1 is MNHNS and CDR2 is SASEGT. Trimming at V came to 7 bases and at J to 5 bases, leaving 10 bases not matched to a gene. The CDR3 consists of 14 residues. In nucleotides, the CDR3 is TGTGCCAGCACTTGGAGGGGGCTGGAGTATGGCTACACCTTC. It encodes CASTWRGLEYGYTF.

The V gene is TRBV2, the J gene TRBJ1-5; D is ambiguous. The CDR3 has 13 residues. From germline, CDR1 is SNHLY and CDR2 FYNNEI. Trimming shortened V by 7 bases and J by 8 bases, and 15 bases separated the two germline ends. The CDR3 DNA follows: TGTGCCAGCAAAGGGCCCATCGGGGAGCCCCAGCATTTT. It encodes CASKGPIGEPQHF.

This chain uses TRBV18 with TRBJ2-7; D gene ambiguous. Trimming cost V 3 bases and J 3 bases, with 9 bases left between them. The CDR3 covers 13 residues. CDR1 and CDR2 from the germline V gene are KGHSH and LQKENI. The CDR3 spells CASSPNSLYEQYF. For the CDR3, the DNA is TGTGCCAGCTCACCCAACTCCCTCTACGAGCAGTACTTC.

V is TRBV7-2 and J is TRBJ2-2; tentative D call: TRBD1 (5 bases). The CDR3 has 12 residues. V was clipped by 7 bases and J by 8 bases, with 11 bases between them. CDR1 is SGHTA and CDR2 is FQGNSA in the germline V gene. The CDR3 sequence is CASNINRGELFF. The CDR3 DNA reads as TGTGCCAGCAACATTAACAGGGGGGAGCTGTTTTTT.

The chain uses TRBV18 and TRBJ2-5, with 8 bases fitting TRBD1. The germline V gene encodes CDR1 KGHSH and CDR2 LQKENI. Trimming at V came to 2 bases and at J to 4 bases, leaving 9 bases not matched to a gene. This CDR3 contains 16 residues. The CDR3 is CASSPSETGAGETQYF. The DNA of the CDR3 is TGTGCCAGCTCACCAAGCGAGACAGGGGCTGGAGAGACCCAGTACTTC.

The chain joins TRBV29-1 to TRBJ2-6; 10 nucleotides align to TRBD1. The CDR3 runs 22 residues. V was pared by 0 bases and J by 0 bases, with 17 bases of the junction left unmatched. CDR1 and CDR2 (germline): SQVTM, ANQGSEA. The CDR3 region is CSVEDHGGTGALTSSGANVLTF. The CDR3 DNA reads TGCAGCGTTGAAGATCACGGGGGGACAGGGGCCCTTACGAGCTCTGGGGCCAACGTCCTGACTTTC.

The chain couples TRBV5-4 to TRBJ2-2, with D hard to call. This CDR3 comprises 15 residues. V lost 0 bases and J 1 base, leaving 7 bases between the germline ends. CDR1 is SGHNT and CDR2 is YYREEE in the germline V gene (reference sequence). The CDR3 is CASSLGAGNTGELFF. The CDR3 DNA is TGTGCCAGCAGCTTGGGAGCAGGGAACACCGGGGAGCTGTTTTTT.

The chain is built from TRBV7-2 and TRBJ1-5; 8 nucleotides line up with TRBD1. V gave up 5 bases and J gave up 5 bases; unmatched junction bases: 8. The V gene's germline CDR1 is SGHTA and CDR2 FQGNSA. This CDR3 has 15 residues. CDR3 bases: TGTGCCAGCAGCCAAGGACAGGGAGTCCATCAGCCCCAGCATTTT. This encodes CASSQGQGVHQPQHF.

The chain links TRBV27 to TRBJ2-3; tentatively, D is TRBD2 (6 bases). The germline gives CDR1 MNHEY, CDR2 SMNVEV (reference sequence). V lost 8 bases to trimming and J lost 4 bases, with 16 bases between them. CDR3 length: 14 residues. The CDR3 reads CASGGWFNADTQYF. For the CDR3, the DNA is TGTGCCAGCGGGGGGTGGTTCAACGCAGATACGCAGTATTTT.

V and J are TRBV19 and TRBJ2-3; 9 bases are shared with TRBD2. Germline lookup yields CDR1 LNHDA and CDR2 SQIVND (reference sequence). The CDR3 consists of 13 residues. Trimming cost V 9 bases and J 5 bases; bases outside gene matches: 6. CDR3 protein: CASSRGGVDTQYF. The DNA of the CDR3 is TGTGCCAGCTCGCGCGGGGGGGTAGATACGCAGTATTTT. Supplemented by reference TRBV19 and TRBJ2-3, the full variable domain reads DGGITQSPKYLFRKEGQNVTLSCEQNLNHDAMYWYRQDPGQGLRLIYYSQIVNDFQKGDIAEGYSVSREKKESFPLTVTSAQKNPTAFYLCASSRGGVDTQYFGPGTRLTVL.

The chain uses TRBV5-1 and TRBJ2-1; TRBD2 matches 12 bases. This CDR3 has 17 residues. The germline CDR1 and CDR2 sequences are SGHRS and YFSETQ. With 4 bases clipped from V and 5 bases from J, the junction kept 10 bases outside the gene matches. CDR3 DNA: TGCGCCAGCAGCGTTCTAGCGGGAGGGCCTCCACACAATGAGCAGTTCTTC. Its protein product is CASSVLAGGPPHNEQFF.